The present T cell receptor beta chain was sequenced within a study of blood T cell repertoires in COVID-19. Study-wide background: The United States, Italy and Spain provided the acute and convalescent COVID-19 samples.

Per the authors' pipeline: Reference gene primer amplification gave nucleated cell count estimates. Libraries were prepared by immunoSEQ multiplex PCR; TCRdb keeps only in-frame clonotypes and omits some of them. Clone size and V and J calls were adopted from that table, with D and trimming inferred from the DNA. The table lists over 30,000 clones, roughly 89% of them singletons. The V gene lost 0 bases and the J gene lost 10 bases, with 6 bases spanning the gap. The CDR3 length is 11 residues. The receptor was derived from a man in his 70s with active COVID-19. V is TRBV12-3 or TRBV12-4 and J is TRBJ1-1, with no clear D. Sequencing input: peripheral blood. In DNA form, the CDR3 reads TGTGCCAGCAGTTTAGCCAGTGCAGCTTTCTTT. It specifies CASSLASAAFF.